Shown below are 23 T cell receptor beta chains from a single sample sequenced in a study of cytomegalovirus exposure and HLA in healthy donors. Primers included in the PCR were 60 Vbeta and 13 Jbeta primers. TCRdb keeps only in-frame clones here, not all; method: immunoSEQ multiplex PCR. The sample has 80,000 or so clones, around 80% seen once. Sample: PBMCs. Receptors originate from a man between 50 and 59 years old in good health and CMV-seropositive.

The rearrangement uses TRBV30 and TRBJ2-3, with a tentative D call TRBD2 (5 bases). This CDR3 contains 15 residues. V was pared by 2 bases and J by 11 bases, with 23 bases between. Germline CDR1 is GTSNPN and CDR2 is SVGIG (reference sequence). The CDR3 coding sequence is TGTGCCTGGAGTCCGCGAATATCTGGTGGGAGCCTGCAGTATTTT. Its translation is CAWSPRISGGSLQYF.

In its sample, this clone was seen once. This CDR3 is CASSERGNTIYF. The CDR3, as DNA: TGTGCCAGCAGTGAGCGGGGGAACACCATATATTTT. The J gene is TRBJ1-3, the V gene TRBV6-1; D possibly corresponds to TRBD1 (5 bases). With 3 bases removed from V and 7 bases from J, the gap between germline ends came to 7 bases. The CDR3 length is 12 residues. Germline lookup yields CDR1 MNHNS and CDR2 SASEGT.

V gene TRBV9 combines with J gene TRBJ1-3; TRBD1 aligns across 8 bases. The ends lost 1 base at V and 2 bases at J; junction bases unmatched: 5. There are 16 residues in the CDR3. The V gene's germline CDR1 is SGDLS and CDR2 YYNGEE. CDR3 nucleotide sequence: TGTGCCAGCAGCGTAACCCCGACAGGGGCTGGAAACACCATATATTTT. It codes for CASSVTPTGAGNTIYF.

The chain employs TRBV29-1 and TRBJ2-7; D possibly corresponds to TRBD2 (5 bases). CDR1 is SQVTM and CDR2 is ANQGSEA in the germline V gene. The ends were cut back, 5 bases at V and 0 bases at J, with 8 bases in the middle. There are 12 residues in the CDR3. The CDR3 DNA reads as TGCAGCGTTTACGCGGGCTCCTACGAGCAGTACTTC. Encoded protein: CSVYAGSYEQYF.

The V gene is TRBV9, the J gene TRBJ1-1, with D tentatively TRBD1 (5 bases). This CDR3 has 14 residues. From germline, CDR1 is SGDLS and CDR2 YYNGEE. Trimming removed 3 bases from V and 4 bases from J, with 13 bases in between. CDR3 amino acids: CASSAGGGVTEAFF. Written as DNA, the CDR3 is TGTGCCAGCAGCGCCGGGGGTGGCGTCACTGAAGCTTTCTTT.

CDR3 sequence (DNA): TGTGCCAGCAGCTTATCGGGACAGAGATACAATGAGCAGTTCTTC. It yields the protein CASSLSGQRYNEQFF. This chain links TRBV7-9 with TRBJ2-1; 7 positions match TRBD1. The CDR3 extends over 15 amino acids. Germline loops: CDR1 SEHNR, CDR2 FQNEAQ (reference sequence). The trim removed 2 bases at V and 4 bases at J, leaving 5 bases unmatched.

This clone was picked up one time. V is TRBV27 and J is TRBJ2-7; maybe TRBD2 (6 bases). Germline V CDR1 and CDR2: MNHEY, SMNVEV (reference sequence). The CDR3 loop spans 15 amino acids. With 6 bases removed from V and 3 bases from J, the gap between germline ends came to 18 bases. DNA for the CDR3: TGTGCCAGCAGACCGGAGACTAGGATCGACTACGAGCAGTACTTC. Translation: CASRPETRIDYEQYF.

J is TRBJ2-5 and V is TRBV7-6; D remains unclear. The assigned J gene may be wrong: the sequence end matches TRBJ2-7 better. The germline CDR1 and CDR2 sequences are SGHVS and FNYEAQ. The CDR3 loop spans 13 amino acids. In DNA form, the CDR3 reads TGTGCCAGCAGCAAAAGAGCTTCCTACGAGCAGTACTTC. It yields the protein CASSKRASYEQYF.

A single count supports this clone. Its ends do not fully match the called genes, so a read error is possible. V gene TRBV9 combines with J gene TRBJ2-6; maybe TRBD1 (5 bases). The CDR3 covers 19 residues. Germline V CDR1 and CDR2: SGDLS, YYNGEE. The CDR3 coding sequence is TGTGCCAGCAGCCATTCGTTTGTTAGCAGATACTCTGGGGCCAACGGCCTGACTTTC. This sequence encodes CASSHSFVSRYSGANGLTF.

This clone was seen more than once but under ten times. The chain is built from TRBV15 and TRBJ1-2; possibly TRBD1 for D (5 bases). From germline, CDR1 is LNHNV and CDR2 YYDKDF (reference sequence). This CDR3 contains 16 residues. The V end lost 4 bases, the J end lost 4 bases, and 19 bases lay between the germline ends. Written as DNA, the CDR3 is TGTGCCACCAGCACGGAGGGGCGGGGGAGTAGCTATGGCTACACCTTC. Its protein product is CATSTEGRGSSYGYTF.

This clone was recorded a few times. The V gene is TRBV6-4, the J gene TRBJ2-1; TRBD2 is a possible D gene (5 bases). Germline V gene sequence: CDR1 MRHNA, CDR2 SNTAGT. Trimming shortened V by 6 bases and J by 8 bases, and 17 bases separated the two germline ends. CDR3 length: 14 residues. DNA for the CDR3: TGTGCCAGCAGGACCAATCTAGCCTCCGATGAGCAGTTCTTC. Protein product: CASRTNLASDEQFF.

The chain has TRBV27 and TRBJ2-4; TRBD2 matches at 7 bases. The CDR3 runs 14 residues. The germline CDR1 and CDR2 sequences are MNHEY and SMNVEV (reference sequence). The trim removed 6 bases at V and 7 bases at J, leaving 9 bases unmatched. The CDR3 DNA reads TGTGCCAGCAGCCCCGGGACTACCTCGAACATTCAGTACTTC. It encodes CASSPGTTSNIQYF.

The chain recombines TRBV15 with TRBJ1-2; tentative D call: TRBD1 (6 bases). The length of the CDR3 is 15 residues. V lost 3 bases to trimming and J lost 0 bases, with 11 bases between them. Germline loops: CDR1 LNHNV, CDR2 YYDKDF (reference sequence). The CDR3 protein is CATSSPDRANYGYTF. In nucleotides, the CDR3 is TGTGCCACCAGCAGCCCGGACAGAGCTAACTATGGCTACACCTTC.

This sequence joins TRBV14 and TRBJ2-5; a weak D match, TRBD1 (6 bases). Trimming cost V 1 base and J 5 bases, with 17 bases left between them. The CDR3 runs to 16 residues. The germline V gene has CDR1 SGHDN and CDR2 FVKESK. The CDR3 DNA reads as TGTGCCAGCAGCCAAGTAGGGCTGGGGGCCCAGGAGACCCAGTACTTC. This codes for CASSQVGLGAQETQYF.

The chain has TRBV13 and TRBJ2-7, with D possibly matching TRBD2 (6 bases). Germline assignment: CDR1 PRHDT and CDR2 FYEKMQ (reference sequence). The CDR3 contains 13 residues. Trimming took off 4 bases at V and 5 bases at J, with 12 bases between the two ends. CDR3 DNA sequence: TGTGCCAGCAGCTCGGGACTGATCAACGAGCAGTACTTC. This translates into CASSSGLINEQYF.

The rearrangement joins TRBV6-5 to TRBJ1-4, with D tentatively TRBD1 (6 bases). Per germline, CDR1 MNHEY and CDR2 SVGAGI. The CDR3 has 15 residues. Trimming removed 8 bases from V and 5 bases from J, with 18 bases in between. CDR3 nucleotides: TGTGCCAGCCGCCGGTCAGGGGTTGCAAATGAAAAACTGTTTTTT. The encoded protein is CASRRSGVANEKLFF.

The chain has TRBV9 and TRBJ2-1; 9 bases are a match to TRBD1. There are 17 residues in the CDR3. V shed 0 bases, J shed 4 bases, and the junction held 8 bases outside the gene matches. Germline-derived CDR1 and CDR2 are SGDLS and YYNGEE. Written as DNA, the CDR3 is TGTGCCAGCAGCGTAGCTAGTAGGGGACAGGGATACAATGAGCAGTTCTTC. As protein: CASSVASRGQGYNEQFF.

This sequence joins TRBV15 and TRBJ2-1; 7 bases fit TRBD2. CDR1 and CDR2 (germline): LNHNV, YYDKDF (reference sequence). V shed 0 bases and J 0 bases; nucleotides not matched to a gene: 11. The length of the CDR3 is 19 residues. The CDR3 region has the DNA TGTGCCACCAGCAGAGAATGGCTAGCGGCCGAGAGCTCCTACAATGAGCAGTTCTTC. Residues: CATSREWLAAESSYNEQFF. Together with reference TRBV15 and TRBJ2-1, the CDR3 gives the full variable domain: DAMVIQNPRYQVTQFGKPVTLSCSQTLNHNVMYWYQQKSSQAPKLLFHYYDKDFNNEADTPDNFQSRRPNTSFCFLDIRSPGLGDTAMYLCATSREWLAAESSYNEQFFGPGTRLTVL.

The sample holds a few counts of this clone. The V gene is TRBV12-5, the J gene TRBJ2-2; TRBD2 might be the D (6 bases). The CDR3 is made up of 12 amino acids. V was pared by 10 bases and J by 7 bases, with 13 bases between. Germline V gene lookup returns CDR1 LGHNT and CDR2 FRNRAP. This CDR3 is CATSVPGGELFF. The DNA of the CDR3 is TGTGCTACTAGCGTTCCGGGCGGGGAGCTGTTTTTT. Filled out from reference TRBV12-5 and TRBJ2-2, the complete variable domain reads DARVTQTPRHKVTEMGQEVTMRCQPILGHNTVFWYRQTMMQGLELLAYFRNRAPLDDSGMPKDRFSAEMPDATLATLKIQPSEPRDSAVYFCATSVPGGELFFGEGSRLTVL.

This clone was seen once. The rearrangement uses TRBV15 and TRBJ2-7, with a weak D call TRBD2 (6 bases). With 9 bases removed from V and 2 bases from J, the gap between germline ends came to 11 bases. Per the germline V gene, CDR1 is LNHNV and CDR2 is YYDKDF (reference sequence). CDR3 length: 12 amino acids. As DNA, the CDR3 is TGTGCCACTTCCCGGGAGCCCTACGAGCAGTACTTC. It translates to CATSREPYEQYF.

CDR3 sequence reads: CASRDGTGGLAGADTQYF. DNA of the CDR3: TGTGCCAGCAGGGATGGGACAGGGGGACTAGCGGGAGCAGATACGCAGTATTTT. The V and J genes are TRBV2 and TRBJ2-3; TRBD2 matches at 14 bases. V dropped 6 bases and J dropped 4; count of bases not matched to a gene: 12. Per the germline V gene, CDR1 is SNHLY and CDR2 is FYNNEI. The CDR3 is 18 amino acids.

The chain couples TRBV19 to TRBJ2-4; 8 bases are a match to TRBD1. After removal of 7 bases from V and 8 bases from J, the junction contained 10 bases not matched to a gene. The CDR3 spans 14 residues. Germline CDR1 reads LNHDA; CDR2 reads SQIVND (reference sequence). This chain's CDR3 is CASTPGQGHYIQYF. CDR3 nucleotides: TGTGCCAGTACCCCTGGACAGGGACATTACATTCAGTACTTC. The full variable domain, its missing parts supplied by reference TRBV19 and TRBJ2-4, is DGGITQSPKYLFRKEGQNVTLSCEQNLNHDAMYWYRQDPGQGLRLIYYSQIVNDFQKGDIAEGYSVSREKKESFPLTVTSAQKNPTAFYLCASTPGQGHYIQYFGAGTRLSVL.

This chain joins TRBV15 and TRBJ2-7, with TRBD1 as a possible D gene (6 bases). The V end lost 5 bases, the J end lost 0 bases, and 14 bases lay between the germline ends. The length of the CDR3 is 15 residues. Germline values: CDR1 LNHNV, CDR2 YYDKDF (reference sequence). Written as DNA, the CDR3 is TGTGCCACCAGCGAGAGGGGGACGAGCTCCTACGAGCAGTACTTC. It codes for CATSERGTSSYEQYF. Filled out from reference TRBV15 and TRBJ2-7, the complete variable domain reads DAMVIQNPRYQVTQFGKPVTLSCSQTLNHNVMYWYQQKSSQAPKLLFHYYDKDFNNEADTPDNFQSRRPNTSFCFLDIRSPGLGDTAMYLCATSERGTSSYEQYFGPGTRLTVT.